The subject of this entry is one T cell receptor (beta chain). No cognate antigen has been identified for it. No much larger clonotype is one base removed from it; base qualities were not supplied. The sample is drawn from a study of blood T cell repertoires in COVID-19 (dated by TCRdb to about 2020). Notes on the research overall: The collaborator samples originated in the United States, Italy and Spain and spanned the acute and convalescent phases of COVID-19. The repertoires were made available in a free public database intended to serve as a resource for research on the immune response to SARS-CoV-2. Deeply sampled blood TCRbeta repertoires from subjects exposed to, actively infected with, or recovered from COVID-19 were included in the dataset. Sample metadata almost always included a de-identified subject ID, COVID-19 status, age in years and sex. Samples came from the ongoing ImmuneRACE study (first 160 participants) plus 1,254 subjects from 6 global collaborators. Where available, HLA class I and class II types were taken from metadata supplied by the sample provider and were not determined by assay-based typing. The prospective study material was composed of cDNA or gDNA derived from T cells, B-cell-depleted T cells, or PBMCs. Overall results and qualifications from the work: How much clinical and demographic metadata was included differed by source and by participant, and the metadata was provided uncurated.

Measured from the cysteine to the phenylalanine, the CDR3 is 16 residues long. The DNA shown is the 48-base CDR3, in frame from base 1. Trimming removed 5 bases from V and 4 bases from J, leaving 17 bases between the germline ends. Via the germline V gene, CDR1 is MRHNA and CDR2 SNTAGT. TCRbeta CDR3 regions were amplified from genomic DNA by means of the immunoSEQ Assay, a bias-controlled multiplex PCR. Per the authors' processing: Nucleated cell counts per sample were estimated from amplification of reference gene primers within the assay. To quantify the absolute abundance of each unique TCRbeta CDR3 rearrangement, sequence reads were collapsed and filtered. For each sample, productive Simpson clonality was calculated as the square root of Simpson's diversity index over productive rearrangements. In its TCRdb copy, this immuneACCESS table keeps in-frame sequences only and misses some clones. Where compared with another copy, unresolved V genes explain less than half of these, and the others have no known cause. That table is the source of V, J and clone size, and D and trimming were worked out from the DNA. In this sample the table shows approximately 180,000 clones, about 85% of which occur a single time. Jointly, the top ten make up about 22% of the sample.

Each collaborating institution followed its own protocols to collect whole blood in K2EDTA tubes. Collaborator samples were shipped for TCRbeta analysis as frozen whole blood, isolated PBMCs, or DNA extracted from either sample type. The receptor was derived from a man between 60 and 75 years old with active or convalescent COVID-19. Input material: peripheral blood. The chain was built from TRBV6-4 and TRBJ2-2, with a weak D call of TRBD2 (7 bases match). The DNA sequence follows: TGTGCCAGCAGTTTGCTTGCGGGGGCCGTCACCGGGGAGCTGTTTTTT. Translated, it gives CASSLLAGAVTGELFF.